This is a list of T cell receptor beta chains from one sample in a study of T cells in Graves' hyperthyroidism and ophthalmopathy. MiXCR, applied by TCRdb to the multiplex PCR reads, yields one record per CDR3 protein. The top ten hold around 50% of the sample, which has hundreds of thousands of distinct CDR3 sequences, roughly 21% seen once. Sequenced input: blood. Source of these receptors: a man between 40 and 49 years old with Graves' ophthalmopathy. CDR3s include the opening cysteine and the closing phenylalanine or tryptophan. The D gene is left open where the match is weak. Clone size appears in some rows only: once, few, many, or a class for an expanded clone.

d_gene	abundance	j_gene	v_gene	CDR3nt	CDR3aa
TRBD2	many	TRBJ2-7	TRBV30	TGTGCCTCCTCTCGCGGGAGGTCCTCCTACGAGCAGTACTTC	CASSRGRSSYEQYF
TRBD1	.	TRBJ1-6	TRBV7-2	TGTGCCAGCAGCTCCTACAGGGGACCTTCACCCCTCCACTTT	CASSSYRGPSPLHF
TRBD1	many	TRBJ2-1	TRBV5-1	TGCGCCAGCAGCGGGACAGGGGCTTGGGGTGAGCAGTTCTTC	CASSGTGAWGEQFF
TRBD2	many	TRBJ2-1	TRBV2	TGTGCCACCCTGGGACTAGCCAACAATGAGCAGTTCTTC	CATLGLANNEQFF
.	many	TRBJ2-1	TRBV13	TGTGCCAGCAGCTCCCGACAGTACAATGAGCAGTTCTTC	CASSSRQYNEQFF
TRBD2	.	TRBJ2-7	TRBV27	TGTGCCAGCGGGCCTGACTCTGGCGGGAGGGTCTACGAGCAGTACTTC	CASGPDSGGRVYEQYF
TRBD1	many	TRBJ1-1	TRBV5-1	TGCGCCAGCAGCAAGGACAGGGAGGGCACTGAAGCTTTCTTT	CASSKDREGTEAFF
.	.	TRBJ2-7	TRBV10-3	TGTGCCATCCCTTGTCAGTCTCCCTACGAGCAGTACTTC	CAIPCQSPYEQYF
TRBD2	.	TRBJ2-1	TRBV11-2	TGTGCCAGCGGATACCCCCCTACCGGGGCTAGCGGGATCAATGAGCAGTTCTTC	CASGYPPTGASGINEQFF
.	few	TRBJ2-7	TRBV27	TGTGCCAGCAGCCCGAGGACTACTCCCTACGAGCAGTACTTC	CASSPRTTPYEQYF
TRBD2	.	TRBJ2-2	TRBV4-1	TGCGCCAGCAGCTTCCGGGGACTAGCGGGGGCCGCGAACACCGGGGAGCTGTTTTTT	CASSFRGLAGAANTGELFF
TRBD1	.	TRBJ1-1	TRBV20-1	TGCAGTGCTTGGACAGGGGGGACTGAAGCTTTCTTT	CSAWTGGTEAFF
.	many	TRBJ2-7	TRBV18	TGTGCCAGCTCACCACCTTCCGGGACCGAGCAGTACTTC	CASSPPSGTEQYF
TRBD1	many	TRBJ2-4	TRBV30	TGTGCCTGGAGCCTGGGACAGGTTACCAAAAACATTCAGTACTTC	CAWSLGQVTKNIQYF
.	.	TRBJ1-6	TRBV20-1	TGCAGTGCTAGAGATTTAGGGGGGAATTCACCCCTCCACTTT	CSARDLGGNSPLHF
.	few	TRBJ2-7	TRBV5-1	TGCGCCAGCAGCTTGATGGGGTTCGGCTACGAGCAGTACTTC	CASSLMGFGYEQYF
.	.	TRBJ2-7	TRBV6-2/TRBV6-3	TGTGCCAGCAACGACATTAATCGACACGAGCAGTACTTC	CASNDINRHEQYF
TRBD1	few	TRBJ1-1	TRBV2	TGTGCCAGCAGCCTACAGGGGATGAGCACTGAAGCTTTCTTT	CASSLQGMSTEAFF
.	few	TRBJ2-5	TRBV20-1	TGCAGTGCTAGATCTCGTAGGAGACAGGAAGAGACCCAGTACTTC	CSARSRRRQEETQYF
.	.	TRBJ1-1	TRBV28	TGTGCCAGCAGTCGACAGTTTGCGAACACTGGAGCTTTCTTT	CASSRQFANTGAFF
TRBD2	.	TRBJ2-3	TRBV24-1	TGTGCCACCAGTGATCGGACTAGCGGGGACACAGATACGCAGTATTTT	CATSDRTSGDTDTQYF
.	few	TRBJ2-7	TRBV28	TGTGCCAGCAGTTTACGGGAGATCTATTACGAGCAGTACTTC	CASSLREIYYEQYF
.	few	TRBJ1-1	TRBV4-3	TGCGCCAGCAGCCAAGAAGGGAGCGACACTGAAGCTTTCTTT	CASSQEGSDTEAFF
.	.	TRBJ2-1	TRBV3-1	TGTGCCAGCAGCCAATCAACGCAGGGTAGTTTGGATGAGCAGTTCTTC	CASSQSTQGSLDEQFF